A single T cell receptor (beta chain) is shown here with its context. This clonotype was seen a handful of times. Its antigen target is currently unknown. No much larger clone is present one base from it, and per-base qualities are unavailable. Library prep was done by 5' RACE. Sequencing relied on an Illumina HiSeq 2500. A second 7 to 11 cycle PCR used a sample-barcoded 5' primer and a J-beta primer mix. A template-switch 5' adaptor carrying 12 random nucleotides introduced a unique molecular identifier onto each TCR beta cDNA molecule. Each sample yielded at least 2.5 million CDR3-containing paired-end reads. First-strand cDNA was synthesized from all RNA with the Mint cDNA synthesis kit, primed by a TRBC-specific oligonucleotide. Following uracil-DNA glycosylase treatment, a first 18-cycle PCR with universal primers M1SS and BC2_uni_R was performed on all cDNA. Per the source publication's procedure: For normalization, 1 million high-quality reads, each with a distinct molecular identifier, were randomly selected from each sample. Instead of being binned into consensus sequences, reads that shared molecular identifiers were thrown out. MiTCR, set to a Q25 quality threshold and the strictest error-elimination algorithm, was used for CDR3 identification, clonotype clustering and error correction. A nonparametric unseen species model with Euler transformation was used to estimate a lower bound on total TCR beta diversity. The raw public data were reprocessed by TCRdb itself: fastp quality trimming at Q25, MiXCR clonotype calling, in-frame beta chains only. Rows are combined by CDR3 protein, so each entry shows the most common genes and DNA. The V and J calls shown here were made by TCRdb, not taken from the authors' results. In all, the sample holds roughly 1.5 million distinct CDR3 sequences, and less than 45% of those were seen once. The ten top clones hold about 3.8% of the sample.

Donors were roughly 40 systemically healthy Caucasian individuals from Russia aged 6 to 90 years. Each donor gave 8 to 10 milliliters of peripheral blood, drawn into EDTA-treated Vacutainer tubes. Ficoll-Paque density-gradient centrifugation was used to isolate PBMCs, with at least 6.5 million per sample. Total RNA was extracted from PBMCs with Trizol reagent, with at least 5.5 micrograms obtained per sample. The percentages of naive CD45RAhigh/CD27high T cells were determined by flow cytometry on a PBMC aliquot from every donor. V is shortened by 7 bases, J by 7 bases, and the region joining them spans 18 bases. The CDR3, from cysteine to phenylalanine, totals 14 residues. Kept here is only the CDR3 DNA, which spans 42 bases and is read in frame from base 1. CDR1 SGHRS and CDR2 YFSETQ are derived from the germline V gene. The data stem from a study of blood T cells in healthy people across ages (dated by TCRdb to between 2014 and 2016). Turning to the overall study: Template switching captured roughly one uniquely barcoded TCR beta cDNA molecule per two T cells in model experiments. To track age-related changes in TCR beta repertoire diversity, the study relied on deep sequencing normalized with unique cDNA molecular identifiers. Donors were grouped into four age groups: young (average approximately 16 years), middle-aged (39), aged (around 60) and long-lived (approximately 82). To avoid experimental bias, donors of different ages were randomly spread across the sequencing lanes. For two donors (one aged 18 to 29 and one aged 80 or older), the study analyzed two additional independent replicas of 1 million unique cDNA reads from the same blood draw. The investigation overall reported the following: As age increased, observed TCR beta diversity per million T cells dropped in a roughly linear way, and a significant reduction was already evident by age roughly 36. The CMV infection status of donors was not known, potentially confounding age-related changes in expanded clonotypes. Compared with the aged group, more naive CD4+ T cells, fewer expanded clones and increased TCR diversity were shown by the long-lived group, suggesting age selection. The percentage of naive T cells measured by flow cytometry correlated strongly with observed TCR beta diversity. Total diversity estimates from one million sequenced T cells were considered lower bounds and underestimates. Because profiling used bulk unsorted PBMCs, naive and antigen-experienced compartments could not be compared conclusively.

The receptor was isolated from a woman aged 18-29 years in good health. The sequence is built from TRBV5-1 and TRBJ2-1; the D gene could be either TRBD1 or TRBD2, each agreeing at 5 bases. The source material was blood. Read as DNA, the sequence is TGCGCCAGCTTTCCGACAGTCGGGAAAAATGAGCAGTTCTTC. It translates as CASFPTVGKNEQFF.